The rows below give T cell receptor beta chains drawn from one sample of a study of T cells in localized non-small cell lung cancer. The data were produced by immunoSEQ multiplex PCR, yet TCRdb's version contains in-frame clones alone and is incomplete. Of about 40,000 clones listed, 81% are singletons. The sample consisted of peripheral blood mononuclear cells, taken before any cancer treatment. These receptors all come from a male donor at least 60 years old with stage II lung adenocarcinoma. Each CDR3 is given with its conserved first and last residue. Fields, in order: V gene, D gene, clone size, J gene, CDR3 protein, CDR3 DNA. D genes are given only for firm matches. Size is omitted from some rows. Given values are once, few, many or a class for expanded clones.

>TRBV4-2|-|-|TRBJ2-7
CASSQDILGSAYEQYF
TGTGCCAGCAGCCAAGATATCTTGGGAAGTGCCTACGAGCAGTACTTC
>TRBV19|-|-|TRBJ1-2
CASSMGRLNYGYTF
TGTGCCAGTAGTATGGGACGGTTGAACTATGGCTACACCTTC
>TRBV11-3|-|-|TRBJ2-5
CASSKDLSETQYF
TGTGCCAGCAGCAAGGACCTTTCGGAGACCCAGTACTTC
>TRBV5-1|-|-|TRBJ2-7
CASSSTTETYEQYF
TGCGCCAGCAGCTCAACGACGGAGACCTACGAGCAGTACTTC
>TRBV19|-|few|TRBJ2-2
CASSAPWGRNGELFF
TGTGCCAGTAGTGCGCCTTGGGGGAGAAACGGGGAGCTGTTTTTT
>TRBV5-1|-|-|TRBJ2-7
CASSATGSSSEQYF
TGCGCCAGCAGCGCCACGGGGTCCTCCTCCGAGCAGTACTTC
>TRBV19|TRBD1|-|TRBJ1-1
CASSRPGQGARAEAFF
TGTGCCAGTAGTAGACCGGGACAGGGGGCGCGGGCTGAAGCTTTCTTT
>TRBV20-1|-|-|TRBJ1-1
CSAPRDPEAFF
TGCAGTGCTCCCCGGGATCCTGAAGCTTTCTTT
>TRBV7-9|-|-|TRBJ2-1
CASSLRDRGEQFF
TGTGCCAGCAGCTTACGGGATAGGGGGGAGCAGTTCTTC
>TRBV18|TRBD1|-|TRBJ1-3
CASSPGQTSGNTIYF
TGTGCCAGCTCTCCGGGACAGACCTCTGGAAACACCATATATTTT
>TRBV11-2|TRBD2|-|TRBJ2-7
CASSLWAGAMEQYF
TGTGCCAGCAGCTTATGGGCGGGAGCAATGGAGCAGTACTTC
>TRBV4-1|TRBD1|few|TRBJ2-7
CASSQPRDSYEQYF
TGCGCCAGCAGCCAACCCCGGGACAGCTACGAGCAGTACTTC
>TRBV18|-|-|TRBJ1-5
CASSPGDGASNQPQHF
TGTGCCAGCTCACCAGGGGACGGGGCATCCAATCAGCCCCAGCATTTT
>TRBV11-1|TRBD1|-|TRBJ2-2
CASSFPGQAGELFF
TGTGCCAGCAGCTTCCCGGGACAGGCAGGGGAGCTGTTTTTT
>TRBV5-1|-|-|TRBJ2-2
CASSLGQGELFF
TGCGCCAGCAGCCTCGGACAGGGGGAGCTGTTTTTT
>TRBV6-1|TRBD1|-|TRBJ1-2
CASSERTGGAYGYTF
TGTGCCAGCAGCGAACGAACAGGGGGAGCATACGGCTACACCTTC
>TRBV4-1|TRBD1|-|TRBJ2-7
CASSHPGTGEPYEQYF
TGCGCCAGCAGCCACCCCGGGACAGGGGAACCTTACGAGCAGTACTTC